This T cell receptor beta chain emerged from a study of blood T cell repertoires in COVID-19. How the authors handled the data: Amplification of reference gene primers was used by the study to estimate nucleated cell counts. Some clones are missing from TCRdb's copy, which holds only in-frame ones; the method was immunoSEQ multiplex PCR. V, J and clone size derive from that table, while D and trimming were established from the DNA sequence. The sample holds just over 90,000 clones, just under 80% seen once. Germline CDR1 reads MGHDK; CDR2 reads SYGVNS. This CDR3 contains 15 residues. The junction had 12 bases not matched to a gene; V was cut back by 6 bases and J by 7 bases.

The chain uses TRBV25-1 and TRBJ1-2, with 9 bases fitting TRBD1. The sequence derives from a human donor in a cohort sampled during active COVID-19. Specimen: peripheral blood. CDR3 in DNA: TGTGCCAGCAGATCCGGACAGGGGAGAACGGGTGGCTACACCTTC. Protein product: CASRSGQGRTGGYTF.